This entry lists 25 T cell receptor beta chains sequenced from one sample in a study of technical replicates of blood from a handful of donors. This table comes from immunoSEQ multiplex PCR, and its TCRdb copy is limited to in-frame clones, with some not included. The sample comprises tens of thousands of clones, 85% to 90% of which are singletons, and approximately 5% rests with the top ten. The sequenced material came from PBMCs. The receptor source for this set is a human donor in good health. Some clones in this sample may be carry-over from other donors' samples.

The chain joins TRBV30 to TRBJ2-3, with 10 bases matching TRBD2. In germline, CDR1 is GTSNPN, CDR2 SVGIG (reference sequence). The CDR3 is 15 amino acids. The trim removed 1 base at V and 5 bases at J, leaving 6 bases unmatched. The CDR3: CAWSGVAGGRDTQYF. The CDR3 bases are TGTGCCTGGAGTGGGGTAGCGGGAGGTAGAGATACGCAGTATTTT.

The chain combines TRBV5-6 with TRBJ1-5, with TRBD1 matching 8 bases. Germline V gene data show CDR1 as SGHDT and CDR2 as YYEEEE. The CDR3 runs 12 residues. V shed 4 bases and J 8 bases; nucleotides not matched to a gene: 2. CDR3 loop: CASSDRGKPQHF. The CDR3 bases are TGTGCCAGCAGCGACAGGGGTAAGCCCCAGCATTTT.

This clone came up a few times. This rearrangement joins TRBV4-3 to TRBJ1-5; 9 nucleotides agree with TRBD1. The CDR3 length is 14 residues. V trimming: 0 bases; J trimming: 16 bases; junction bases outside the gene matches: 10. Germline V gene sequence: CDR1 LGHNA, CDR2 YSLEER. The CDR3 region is CASSQEQGQGFLHF. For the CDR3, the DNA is TGCGCCAGCAGCCAAGAGCAGGGACAGGGCTTCCTCCATTTT.

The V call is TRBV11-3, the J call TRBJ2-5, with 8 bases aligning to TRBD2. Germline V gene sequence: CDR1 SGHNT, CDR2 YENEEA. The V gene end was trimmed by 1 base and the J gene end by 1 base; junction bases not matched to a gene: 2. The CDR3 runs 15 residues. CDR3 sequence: CASSLAGGAQETQYF. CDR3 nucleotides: TGTGCCAGCAGCTTAGCCGGGGGGGCCCAAGAGACCCAGTACTTC.

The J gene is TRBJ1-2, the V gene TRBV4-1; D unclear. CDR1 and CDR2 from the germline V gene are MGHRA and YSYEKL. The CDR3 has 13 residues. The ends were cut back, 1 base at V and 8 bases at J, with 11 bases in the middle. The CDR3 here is CASSQATGWGYTF. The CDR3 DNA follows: TGCGCCAGCAGCCAAGCGACCGGGTGGGGCTACACCTTC.

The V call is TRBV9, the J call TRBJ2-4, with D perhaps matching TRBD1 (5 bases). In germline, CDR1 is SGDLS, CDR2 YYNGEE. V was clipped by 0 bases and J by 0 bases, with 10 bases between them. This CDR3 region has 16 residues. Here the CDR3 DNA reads TGTGCCAGCAGCGTAGAGCCAGGGCCAGCCAAAAACATTCAGTACTTC. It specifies CASSVEPGPAKNIQYF.

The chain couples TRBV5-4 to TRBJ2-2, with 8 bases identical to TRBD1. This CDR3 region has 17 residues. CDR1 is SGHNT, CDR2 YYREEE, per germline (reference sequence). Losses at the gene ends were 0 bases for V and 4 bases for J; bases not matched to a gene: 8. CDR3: CASSLVRQGARTGELFF. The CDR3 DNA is TGTGCCAGCAGCTTGGTTCGTCAGGGGGCGCGCACCGGGGAGCTGTTTTTT. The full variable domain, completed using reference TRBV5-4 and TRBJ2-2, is ETGVTQSPTHLIKTRGQQVTLRCSSQSGHNTVSWYQQALGQGPQFIFQYYREEENGRGNFPPRFSGLQFPNYSSELNVNALELDDSALYLCASSLVRQGARTGELFFGEGSRLTVL.

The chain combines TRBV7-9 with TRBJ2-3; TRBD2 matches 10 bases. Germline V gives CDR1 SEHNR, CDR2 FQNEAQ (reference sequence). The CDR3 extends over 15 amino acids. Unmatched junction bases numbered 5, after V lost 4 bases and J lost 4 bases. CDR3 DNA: TGTGCCAGCAGCTCCTCTAGCGGGGGACCAGATACGCAGTATTTT. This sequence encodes CASSSSSGGPDTQYF.

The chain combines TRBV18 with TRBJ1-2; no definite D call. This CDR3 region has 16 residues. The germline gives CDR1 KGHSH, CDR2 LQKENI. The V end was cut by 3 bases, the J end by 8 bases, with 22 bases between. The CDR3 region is CASSPNPMPGSGGYTF. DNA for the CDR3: TGTGCCAGCTCACCTAACCCAATGCCGGGGTCGGGGGGCTACACCTTC.

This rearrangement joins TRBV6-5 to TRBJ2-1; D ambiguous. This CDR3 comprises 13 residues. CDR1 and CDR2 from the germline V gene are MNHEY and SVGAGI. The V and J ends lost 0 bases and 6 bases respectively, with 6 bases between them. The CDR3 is CASSYSVSNEQFF. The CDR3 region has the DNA TGTGCCAGCAGTTACTCGGTCAGCAATGAGCAGTTCTTC.

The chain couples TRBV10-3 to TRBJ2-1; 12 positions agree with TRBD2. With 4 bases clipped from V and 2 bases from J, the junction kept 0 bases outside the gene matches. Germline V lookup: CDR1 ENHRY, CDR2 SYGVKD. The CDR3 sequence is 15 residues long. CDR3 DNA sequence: TGTGCCATCAGTGGGACTAGCGGGGCCTACAATGAGCAGTTCTTC. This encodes CAISGTSGAYNEQFF.

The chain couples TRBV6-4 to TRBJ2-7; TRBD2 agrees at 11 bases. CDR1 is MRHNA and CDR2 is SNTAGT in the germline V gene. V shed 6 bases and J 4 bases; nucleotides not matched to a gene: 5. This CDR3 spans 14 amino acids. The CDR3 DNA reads TGTGCCAGCAGGCCGGGACTAGCGGAGTACGAGCAGTACTTC. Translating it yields CASRPGLAEYEQYF.

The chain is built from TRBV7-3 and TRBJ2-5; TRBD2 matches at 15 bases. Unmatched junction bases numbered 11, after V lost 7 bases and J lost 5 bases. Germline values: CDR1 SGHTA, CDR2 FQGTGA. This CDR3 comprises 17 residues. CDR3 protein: CASTSPGLAGGGETQYF. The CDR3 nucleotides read TGTGCCAGCACCTCCCCTGGACTAGCGGGAGGGGGGGAGACCCAGTACTTC.

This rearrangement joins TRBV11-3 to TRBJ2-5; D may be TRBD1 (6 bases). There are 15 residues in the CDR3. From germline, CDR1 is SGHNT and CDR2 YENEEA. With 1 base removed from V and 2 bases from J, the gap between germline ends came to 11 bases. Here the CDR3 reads CASSLGAGDQETQYF. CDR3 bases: TGTGCCAGCAGCTTAGGGGCAGGGGATCAAGAGACCCAGTACTTC.

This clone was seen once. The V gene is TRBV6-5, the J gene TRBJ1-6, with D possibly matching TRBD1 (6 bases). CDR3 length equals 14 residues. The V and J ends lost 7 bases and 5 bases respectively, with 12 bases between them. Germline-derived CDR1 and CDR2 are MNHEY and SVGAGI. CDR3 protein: CASKVNRDNSPLHF. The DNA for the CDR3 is TGTGCCAGCAAGGTGAACAGGGATAATTCACCCCTCCACTTT.

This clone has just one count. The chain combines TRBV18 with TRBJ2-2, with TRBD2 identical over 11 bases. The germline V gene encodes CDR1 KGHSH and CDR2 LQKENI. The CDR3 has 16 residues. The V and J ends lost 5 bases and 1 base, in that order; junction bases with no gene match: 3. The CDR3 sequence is CASSAGLAGNTGELFF. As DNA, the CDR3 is TGTGCCAGCTCAGCTGGACTAGCGGGGAACACCGGGGAGCTGTTTTTT. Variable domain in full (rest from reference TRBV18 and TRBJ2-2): NAGVMQNPRHLVRRRGQEARLRCSPMKGHSHVYWYRQLPEEGLKFMVYLQKENIIDESGMPKERFSAEFPKEGPSILRIQQVVRGDSAAYFCASSAGLAGNTGELFFGEGSRLTVL.

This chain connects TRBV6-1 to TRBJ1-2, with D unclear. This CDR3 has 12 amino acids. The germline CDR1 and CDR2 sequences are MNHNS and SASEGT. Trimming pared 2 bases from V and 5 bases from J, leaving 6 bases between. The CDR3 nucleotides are TGTGCCAGCAGTGAATCAGATTATGGCTACACCTTC. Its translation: CASSESDYGYTF.

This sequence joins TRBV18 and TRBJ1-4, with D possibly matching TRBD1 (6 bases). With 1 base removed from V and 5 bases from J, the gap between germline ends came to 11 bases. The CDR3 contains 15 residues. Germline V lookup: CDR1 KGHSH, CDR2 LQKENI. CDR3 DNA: TGTGCCAGCTCACCACGGTTGGACAGCAATGAAAAACTGTTTTTT. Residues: CASSPRLDSNEKLFF.

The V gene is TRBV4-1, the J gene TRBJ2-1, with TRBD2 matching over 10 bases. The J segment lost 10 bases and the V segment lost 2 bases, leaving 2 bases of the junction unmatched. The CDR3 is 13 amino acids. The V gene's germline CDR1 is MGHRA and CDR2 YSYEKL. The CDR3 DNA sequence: TGCGCCAGCAGCCAACTAGCGGGAGACGAGCAGTTCTTC. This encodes CASSQLAGDEQFF.

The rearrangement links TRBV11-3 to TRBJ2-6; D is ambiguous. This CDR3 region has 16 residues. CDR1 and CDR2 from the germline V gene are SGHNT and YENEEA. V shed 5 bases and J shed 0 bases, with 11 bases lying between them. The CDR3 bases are TGTGCCAGCAGCGCCTTACCGAGCTCTGGGGCCAACGTCCTGACTTTC. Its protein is CASSALPSSGANVLTF.

This chain's CDR3 is CASSPRLAGGPSEQYF. In DNA form, the CDR3 reads TGTGCCAGCAGCCCACGGCTAGCGGGAGGGCCTAGTGAGCAGTACTTC. V is TRBV7-9 and J is TRBJ2-7, with 12 nucleotides matching TRBD2. Germline CDR1 reads SEHNR; CDR2 reads FQNEAQ (reference sequence). The length of the CDR3 is 16 residues. The V segment lost 5 bases and the J segment 7 bases; nucleotides outside the gene matches: 12.

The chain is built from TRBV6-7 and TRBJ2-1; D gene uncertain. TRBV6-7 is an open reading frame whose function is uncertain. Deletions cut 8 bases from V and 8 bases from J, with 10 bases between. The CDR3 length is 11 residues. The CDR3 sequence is CASPFIDEQFF. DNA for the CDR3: TGTGCCAGCCCCTTCATAGATGAGCAGTTCTTC.

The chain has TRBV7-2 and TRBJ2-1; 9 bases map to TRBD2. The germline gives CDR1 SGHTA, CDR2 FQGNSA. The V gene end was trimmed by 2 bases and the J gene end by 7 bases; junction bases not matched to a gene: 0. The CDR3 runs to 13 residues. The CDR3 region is CASSLLAGNEQFF. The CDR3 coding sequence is TGTGCCAGCAGCTTACTAGCGGGGAATGAGCAGTTCTTC.

The chain's CDR3 is CATSRDMDSSSTDTQYF. CDR3 in DNA: TGTGCCACCAGCAGAGATATGGACAGCTCTAGCACAGATACGCAGTATTTT. The gene calls are TRBV15 and TRBJ2-3; D perhaps matches TRBD1 (6 bases). Germline assignment: CDR1 LNHNV and CDR2 YYDKDF (reference sequence). The CDR3 contains 17 residues. The V end lost 0 bases, the J end lost 0 bases, and 13 bases lay between the germline ends.

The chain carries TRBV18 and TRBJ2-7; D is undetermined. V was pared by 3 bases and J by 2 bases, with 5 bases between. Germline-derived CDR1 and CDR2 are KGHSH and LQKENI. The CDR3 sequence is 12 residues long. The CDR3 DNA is TGTGCCAGCTCACCCACAGCCTACGAGCAGTACTTC. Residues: CASSPTAYEQYF.